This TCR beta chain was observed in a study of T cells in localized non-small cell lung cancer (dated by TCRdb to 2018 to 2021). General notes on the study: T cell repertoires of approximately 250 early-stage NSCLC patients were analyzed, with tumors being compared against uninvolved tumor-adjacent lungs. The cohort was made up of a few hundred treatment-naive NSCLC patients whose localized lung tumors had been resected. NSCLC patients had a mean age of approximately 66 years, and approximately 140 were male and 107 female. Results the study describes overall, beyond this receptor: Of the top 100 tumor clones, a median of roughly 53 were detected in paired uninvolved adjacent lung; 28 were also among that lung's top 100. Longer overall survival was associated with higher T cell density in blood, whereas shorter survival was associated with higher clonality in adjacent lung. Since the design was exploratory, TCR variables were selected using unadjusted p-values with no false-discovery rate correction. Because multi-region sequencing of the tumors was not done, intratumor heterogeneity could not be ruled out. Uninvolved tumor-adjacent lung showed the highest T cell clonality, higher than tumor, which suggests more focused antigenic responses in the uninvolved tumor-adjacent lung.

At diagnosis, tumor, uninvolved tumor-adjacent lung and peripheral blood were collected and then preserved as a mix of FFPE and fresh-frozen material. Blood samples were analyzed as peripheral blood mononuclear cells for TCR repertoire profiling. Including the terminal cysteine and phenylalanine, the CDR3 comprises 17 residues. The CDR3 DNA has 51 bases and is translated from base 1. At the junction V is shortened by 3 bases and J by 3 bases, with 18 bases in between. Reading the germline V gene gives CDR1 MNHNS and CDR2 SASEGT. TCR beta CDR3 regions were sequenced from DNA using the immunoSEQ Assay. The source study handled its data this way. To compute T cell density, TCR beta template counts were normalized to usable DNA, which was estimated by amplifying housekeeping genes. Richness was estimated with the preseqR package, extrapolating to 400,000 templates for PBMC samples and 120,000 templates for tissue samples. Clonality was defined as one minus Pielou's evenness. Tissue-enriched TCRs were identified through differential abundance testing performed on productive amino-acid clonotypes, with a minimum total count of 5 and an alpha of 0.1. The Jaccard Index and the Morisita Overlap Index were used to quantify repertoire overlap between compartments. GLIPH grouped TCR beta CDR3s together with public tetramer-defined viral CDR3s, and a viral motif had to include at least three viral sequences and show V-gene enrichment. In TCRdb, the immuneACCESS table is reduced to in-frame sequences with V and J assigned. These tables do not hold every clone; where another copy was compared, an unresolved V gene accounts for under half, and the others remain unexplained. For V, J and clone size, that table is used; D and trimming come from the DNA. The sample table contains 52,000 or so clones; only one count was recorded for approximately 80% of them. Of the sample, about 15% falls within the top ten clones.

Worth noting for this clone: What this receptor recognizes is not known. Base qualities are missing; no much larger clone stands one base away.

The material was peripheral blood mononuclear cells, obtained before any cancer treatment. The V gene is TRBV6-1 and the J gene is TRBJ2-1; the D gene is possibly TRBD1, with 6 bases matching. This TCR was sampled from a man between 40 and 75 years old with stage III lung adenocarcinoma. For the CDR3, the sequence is CASSDGLGRGVYNEQFF. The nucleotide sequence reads TGTGCCAGCAGTGACGGATTAGGCAGGGGTGTCTACAATGAGCAGTTCTTC.